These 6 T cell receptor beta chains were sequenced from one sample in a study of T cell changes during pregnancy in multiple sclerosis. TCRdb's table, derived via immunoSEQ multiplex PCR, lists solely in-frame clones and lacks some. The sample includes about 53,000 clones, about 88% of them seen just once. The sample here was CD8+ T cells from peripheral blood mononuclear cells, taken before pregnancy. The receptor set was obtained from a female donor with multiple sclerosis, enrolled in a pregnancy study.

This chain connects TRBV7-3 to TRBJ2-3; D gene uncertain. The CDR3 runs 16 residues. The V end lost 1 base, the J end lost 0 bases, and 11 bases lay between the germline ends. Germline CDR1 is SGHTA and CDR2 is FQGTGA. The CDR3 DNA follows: TGTGCCAGCAGCTTAAATCCCGGTATTAGCACAGATACGCAGTATTTT. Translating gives CASSLNPGISTDTQYF.

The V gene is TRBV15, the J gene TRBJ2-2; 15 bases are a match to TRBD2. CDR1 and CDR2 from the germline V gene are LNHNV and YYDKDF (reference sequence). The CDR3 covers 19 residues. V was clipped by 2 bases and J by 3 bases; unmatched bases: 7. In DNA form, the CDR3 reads TGTGCCACCAGCAGACTCGGGACTAGCGGGGGGCCGGACACCGGGGAGCTGTTTTTT. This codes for CATSRLGTSGGPDTGELFF.

The CDR3 is CASSETGEGNEQFF. The CDR3, as DNA: TGTGCCAGCAGTGAGACAGGGGAGGGCAATGAGCAGTTCTTC. The chain has TRBV6-4 and TRBJ2-1; perhaps TRBD1 as D (8 bases). The germline CDR1 and CDR2 sequences are MRHNA and SNTAGT. Between the trimmed V and J ends, which lost 3 bases and 6 bases, there was a span of 12 bases. This CDR3 comprises 14 residues.

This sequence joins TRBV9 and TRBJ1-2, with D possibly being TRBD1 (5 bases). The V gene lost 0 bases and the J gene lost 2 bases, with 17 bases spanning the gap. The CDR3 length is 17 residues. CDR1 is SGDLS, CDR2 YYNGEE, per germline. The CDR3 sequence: CASSVGVDSTINYGYTF. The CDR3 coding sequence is TGTGCCAGCAGCGTAGGGGTAGACAGTACAATAAACTATGGCTACACCTTC.

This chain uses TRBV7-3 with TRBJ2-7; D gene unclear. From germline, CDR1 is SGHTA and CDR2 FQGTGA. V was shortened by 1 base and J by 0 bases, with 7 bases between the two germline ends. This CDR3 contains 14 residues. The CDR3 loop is CASSLSGSSYEQYF. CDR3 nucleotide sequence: TGTGCCAGCAGCTTAAGCGGCAGCTCCTACGAGCAGTACTTC.

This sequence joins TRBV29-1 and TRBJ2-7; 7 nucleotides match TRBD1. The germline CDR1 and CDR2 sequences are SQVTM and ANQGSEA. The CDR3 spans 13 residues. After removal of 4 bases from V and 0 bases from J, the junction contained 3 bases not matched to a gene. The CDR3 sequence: CSVVGQFSYEQYF. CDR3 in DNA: TGCAGCGTTGTGGGACAGTTCTCCTACGAGCAGTACTTC.